This T cell receptor (beta chain) was sequenced during a study of T cell repertoires in cytomegalovirus infection. Study as a whole: Use of recently identified HLA-C-restricted and well-studied HLA-B-restricted CMV epitopes was part of the study. Matching HLA type, along with CMV infection, was indicated by public TCR beta signatures. Study observations and caveats: In two of eight donors, the top clonotype was HLA-C-restricted CMV-specific.

This clonotype was detected only a few times. Its antigen is undetermined. The length of the CDR3 is 15 residues. The V gene's germline CDR1 is DFQATT and CDR2 SNEGSKA (reference sequence). The V end was cut by 4 bases, the J end by 2 bases, with 15 bases between. TCRdb ran MiXCR on the reads and lists one entry per CDR3 protein. The data contain about 330,000 distinct CDR3 sequences, about 32% of them seen just once; the ten biggest clones take up roughly 13%. This clonotype was obtained from a human donor in good health (CMV status not recorded). Some clones in this sample may be carry-over from other donors' samples. The rearrangement joins TRBV20-1 to TRBJ2-1; TRBD1 is a possible D gene (6 bases). The material sequenced was cultured PBMCs, taken from culture after CMV antigen stimulation. CDR3 sequence reads: CSATQPGQPYNEQFF. CDR3 coding DNA: TGCAGTGCTACACAACCCGGACAGCCCTACAATGAGCAGTTCTTC.